This is a list of T cell receptor beta chains from one sample in a study of T cell changes during pregnancy in multiple sclerosis. Using immunoSEQ multiplex PCR, the repertoire was profiled, and TCRdb retains in-frame clones only, with some absent. The sample lists around 84,000 clones, around 94% occurring once. Source: peripheral blood, taken in the second trimester of pregnancy. The receptors here all came from a female donor in good health, enrolled as a control in a pregnancy study. Each CDR3 is given with its conserved first and last residue. A D gene is named only where the DNA matches it firmly. Size tells how often a clone was seen (once, few, many) or the class of an expanded clone, and some rows leave it out.

cdr3_length d_call j_call v_call clone_size cdr3_nt cdr3_aa
16 - TRBJ1-5 TRBV2 - TGTGCCAGCAGCGGCCAAGCTGCTTTGGGGGGGAAGCCCCAGCATTTT CASSGQAALGGKPQHF
15 - TRBJ1-2 TRBV19 - TGTGCCAGTAGTATTACAGGGTACCAAAACTATGGCTACACCTTC CASSITGYQNYGYTF
14 - TRBJ1-1 TRBV29-1 - TGCAGCGTTGGCCCAACTCTGGCGGACACTGAAGCTTTCTTT CSVGPTLADTEAFF
14 TRBD2 TRBJ2-7 TRBV7-8 - TGTGCCAGCAGCTTCGGGACTAGCGGTTACGAGCAGTACTTC CASSFGTSGYEQYF
14 - TRBJ1-5 TRBV14 - TGTGCCAGCAGCCTGAGAAATAGCAATCAGCCCCAGCATTTT CASSLRNSNQPQHF
15 TRBD2 TRBJ2-7 TRBV2 - TGTGCCAGCAGGATAGCGGGAGGGCCTCCCTACGAGCAGTACTTC CASRIAGGPPYEQYF
19 TRBD2 TRBJ2-1 TRBV7-9 - TGTGCCAGCAGCCCCGGGACTAGCGGGAGGGCCCCCTCCTACAATGAGCAGTTCTTC CASSPGTSGRAPSYNEQFF
16 - TRBJ2-7 TRBV5-1 once TGCGCCAGCAGCCCTAGGGGGGAGCGGGGTACCTACGAGCAGTACTTC CASSPRGERGTYEQYF
13 TRBD1 TRBJ2-7 TRBV7-8 - TGTGCCAGCAGCCGGGACAGGGGGGGGGAGCAGTACTTC CASSRDRGGEQYF
16 - TRBJ2-3 TRBV25-1 - TGTGCCAGCAGTGAAGTAGGGGCCATTAGCACAGATACGCAGTATTTT CASSEVGAISTDTQYF
13 - TRBJ2-5 TRBV19 - TGTGCCAGTAGCCCCCCGGGTCGGGAGACCCAGTACTTC CASSPPGRETQYF
17 TRBD2 TRBJ2-5 TRBV7-2 - TGTGCCAGCAGCCGGGGAATAGCGGGAGGGAGGGAGCAGACCCAGTACTTC CASSRGIAGGREQTQYF
13 - TRBJ2-4 TRBV6-5 - TGTGCCAGCAGTTACTCGAAAGCCTTAAAGAGGTACTTC CASSYSKALKRYF
16 - TRBJ2-7 TRBV6-1 - TGTGCCAGCAGTGAAGCGGCGCCAGCTCTCGGGTACGAGCAGTACTTC CASSEAAPALGYEQYF
14 - TRBJ2-7 TRBV2 - TGTGCCAGCACCAGGGGTGGGTTCTCCTACGAGCAGTACTTC CASTRGGFSYEQYF
11 - TRBJ2-2 TRBV2 - TGTGCCGGGACGGGGGCCGGGGAGCTGTTTTTT CAGTGAGELFF
16 TRBD1 TRBJ1-2 TRBV19 - TGTGCCAGTAGTACGACCGGGACAGAAAAAAGGAGGGGCTACACCTTC CASSTTGTEKRRGYTF
17 - TRBJ2-1 TRBV4-1 - TGCGCCAGCAGCCAAGATGTACGGGGGAGTCCCTACAATGAGCAGTTCTTC CASSQDVRGSPYNEQFF
15 - TRBJ2-6 TRBV21-1 - TGTGCCAGCAGCAGATACAGGCCTGGGGCCAACGTCCTGACTTTC CASSRYRPGANVLTF
16 TRBD2 TRBJ2-1 TRBV9 - TGTGCCAGCAGCCCTGACCCTATAGCGGGCTTCGATGAGCAGTTCTTC CASSPDPIAGFDEQFF
14 TRBD2 TRBJ2-7 TRBV9 - TGTGCCAGCAGCGTAGGTTGGGGGGGGGACGAGCAGTACTTC CASSVGWGGDEQYF
17 - TRBJ1-5 TRBV15 - TGTGCCACCAGCAGAGTAGTGCAGGGGTATAGCAATCAGCCCCAGCATTTT CATSRVVQGYSNQPQHF
14 - TRBJ1-2 TRBV7-9 - TGTGCCAGCAGCCCCGGGGAGGGGAACTATGGCTACACCTTC CASSPGEGNYGYTF
16 TRBD1 TRBJ2-3 TRBV5-1 - TGCGCCAGCAGCTTGGAAGGGACAGGGGTCACAGATACGCAGTATTTT CASSLEGTGVTDTQYF
15 - TRBJ2-7 TRBV4-1 - TGCGCCAGCAGCCTGAGCCCCGGGGAAACCTACGAGCAGTACTTC CASSLSPGETYEQYF
13 TRBD1 TRBJ2-1 TRBV6-6 - TGTGCCAGCAGTAGGGACAGCTACAATGAGCAGTTCTTC CASSRDSYNEQFF
13 - TRBJ1-1 TRBV5-6 few TGTGCCAGCAGCTTGGGGGAGAGTACTGAAGCTTTCTTT CASSLGESTEAFF
16 - TRBJ2-7 TRBV4-1 once TGCGCCAGCAGCCAAGAGGCGGGAACCCGGGCCAGGGAGCAGTACTTC CASSQEAGTRAREQYF
17 - TRBJ1-4 TRBV4-2 - TGTGCCAGCAGCTCCTCCGCGTCGGGGGCAACTAATGAAAAACTGTTTTTT CASSSSASGATNEKLFF
15 - TRBJ2-5 TRBV5-1 - TGCGCCAGCAGCTTGGCCCGGGGGAGTGGGGAGACCCAGTACTTC CASSLARGSGETQYF
13 TRBD1 TRBJ1-2 TRBV2 once TGTGCCAGCAGGGGACAGGGGTACTATGGCTACACCTTC CASRGQGYYGYTF
19 TRBD2 TRBJ2-6 TRBV5-6 - TGTGCCAGCAGCTTGGGCACGGGACTAGCGGGATCTGGGGCCAACGTCCTGACTTTC CASSLGTGLAGSGANVLTF
14 TRBD1 TRBJ2-3 TRBV18 - TGTGCCAGCTCACCGGGGACAGCCCCAGATACGCAGTATTTT CASSPGTAPDTQYF
13 - TRBJ1-2 TRBV27 few TGTGCCAGCAGTTTATCGGGAGGCTATGGCTACACCTTC CASSLSGGYGYTF
13 - TRBJ2-3 TRBV19 - TGTGCCAGTAGTATCTTGACCGCAGGTACGCAGTATTTT CASSILTAGTQYF
16 TRBD1 TRBJ1-1 TRBV28 - TGTGCCAGCAGAGATGTATGGACAGGATTGAACACTGAAGCTTTCTTT CASRDVWTGLNTEAFF
14 TRBD2 TRBJ2-4 TRBV6-5 - TGTGCCAGCAGCTCTACTAGCGGGAGAGACATTCAGTACTTC CASSSTSGRDIQYF
16 - TRBJ1-5 TRBV15 - TGTGCCACCAGCAGAGACAGGGAAAGGAGCAATCAGCCCCAGCATTTT CATSRDRERSNQPQHF
16 TRBD2 TRBJ2-3 TRBV6-6 - TGTGCCAGCAGTTACCTGGGACTAGCGGCCACAGATACGCAGTATTTT CASSYLGLAATDTQYF
15 TRBD1 TRBJ1-3 TRBV6-1 - TGTGCCAGCAGCGCGACAGGGAACTCTGGAAACACCATATATTTT CASSATGNSGNTIYF
12 - TRBJ2-1 TRBV27 - TGTGCCAGCAGTTCTATCTACAATGAGCAGTTCTTC CASSSIYNEQFF
17 - TRBJ2-2 TRBV1 - TGCACCAGCAGAATGCGTAGTTCAGGGAAGAACACCGGGGAGCTGTTTTTT CTSRMRSSGKNTGELFF
15 - TRBJ2-3 TRBV6-1 - TGTGCCAGCAGTGAAGGGACTATCCTCGGGGATACGCAGTATTTT CASSEGTILGDTQYF
15 TRBD1 TRBJ2-1 TRBV5-4 - TGTGCCAGCTATGATGGGGGGACAGGGAAAAATGAGCAGTTCTTC CASYDGGTGKNEQFF
15 TRBD1 TRBJ2-2 TRBV11-3 - TGTGCCAGCAGCTCCGGACAGGGTGCTGCCGGGGAGCTGTTTTTT CASSSGQGAAGELFF
14 - TRBJ2-7 TRBV2 - TGTGCCAGCAGCTTATTGGGAGGTTCGGGGGAGCAGTACTTC CASSLLGGSGEQYF